The 19 T cell receptor beta chains in this list originate from one sample, sequenced in a study of blood T cell repertoires in COVID-19. Profiled with immunoSEQ multiplex PCR; TCRdb holds only in-frame clones, not every one. In the table there are 260,000 or so clones, around 80% of which are singletons. Material for sequencing was peripheral blood. The receptors stem from an older man with acute or convalescent COVID-19.

This rearrangement joins TRBV6-5 to TRBJ1-2; D is possibly TRBD1 (5 bases). The CDR3 runs to 14 residues. CDR1 MNHEY and CDR2 SVGAGI come from the germline V gene. The V and J ends lost 5 bases and 4 bases respectively, with 14 bases between them. The CDR3 protein is CASSPTSGGYGYTF. The CDR3 nucleotides are TGTGCCAGCAGTCCGACAAGCGGGGGCTATGGCTACACCTTC.

The chain recombines TRBV5-4 with TRBJ2-5; 8 nucleotides match TRBD2. Germline trimming cut 4 bases from V and 4 bases from J; bases unmatched to any gene: 6. This CDR3 contains 14 residues. Germline loops: CDR1 SGHNT, CDR2 YYREEE (reference sequence). This CDR3 is CASSTGGAPETQYF. In DNA, the CDR3 is TGTGCCAGCAGCACGGGGGGGGCCCCAGAGACCCAGTACTTC.

The chain carries TRBV28 and TRBJ1-1; 7 nucleotides line up with TRBD1. The CDR3 loop spans 13 amino acids. Germline V gives CDR1 MDHEN, CDR2 SYDVKM. The J segment lost 1 base and the V segment lost 6 bases, leaving 2 bases of the junction unmatched. The CDR3 DNA sequence: TGTGCCAGCAGCAGGACAGGGAACACTGAAGCTTTCTTT. Translation: CASSRTGNTEAFF. Supplemented by reference TRBV28 and TRBJ1-1, the full variable domain reads DVKVTQSSRYLVKRTGEKVFLECVQDMDHENMFWYRQDPGLGLRLIYFSYDVKMKEKGDIPEGYSVSREKKERFSLILESASTNQTSMYLCASSRTGNTEAFFGQGTRLTVV.

This clone was recorded only once. The chain has TRBV19 and TRBJ1-6; 10 nucleotides align to TRBD1. The trim removed 9 bases at V and 8 bases at J, leaving 4 bases unmatched. Germline V CDR1 and CDR2: LNHDA, SQIVND (reference sequence). This CDR3 region has 13 residues. The CDR3 nucleotides are TGTGCCAGCCGCGGGACAGGGGATTCACCCCTCCACTTT. It codes for CASRGTGDSPLHF.

This clone was seen a few times. This sequence joins TRBV3-1 (or the pseudogene TRBV3-2) and TRBJ1-5, with 8 bases fitting TRBD1. Trimming removed 1 base from V and 3 bases from J; junction bases left unmatched: 14. Germline V lookup: CDR1 LGHDT, CDR2 YNNKEL (reference sequence). This CDR3 is 19 amino acids long. CDR3 loop: CASSQGGPGGAWTNQPQHF. The CDR3 DNA follows: TGTGCCAGCAGCCAAGGGGGGCCAGGGGGCGCCTGGACCAATCAGCCCCAGCATTTT.

This chain links TRBV6-1 with TRBJ2-2; 7 bases fit TRBD2. Unmatched junction bases numbered 8, after V lost 2 bases and J lost 8 bases. CDR1 and CDR2 from the germline V gene are MNHNS and SASEGT. CDR3 length: 15 residues. The CDR3 protein is CASSERGRALGELFF. CDR3 DNA sequence: TGTGCCAGCAGTGAACGTGGGAGGGCCTTAGGGGAGCTGTTTTTT.

This sequence joins TRBV5-1 and TRBJ1-5; D not certain. In germline, CDR1 is SGHRS, CDR2 YFSETQ. The V and J ends lost 4 bases and 6 bases respectively, with 11 bases between them. The CDR3 has 13 amino acids. CDR3 nucleotides: TGCGCCAGCAGCATCATGGCGGGTCAGCCCCAGCATTTT. Translating it yields CASSIMAGQPQHF.

The V and J genes are TRBV6-1 and TRBJ1-3, with TRBD1 identical over 12 bases. Germline CDR1 MNHNS, CDR2 SASEGT. The CDR3 runs to 17 residues. The V and J ends lost 3 bases and 0 bases, in that order; junction bases with no gene match: 3. The CDR3 DNA sequence: TGTGCCAGCAGTGAGGGACAGGGGGCCCTCTCTGGAAACACCATATATTTT. It yields the protein CASSEGQGALSGNTIYF.

A remark on this clone: Different DNA sequences within this sample yield the same CDR3. V and J are TRBV18 and TRBJ2-1, with D perhaps TRBD2 (5 bases). The CDR3 spans 11 residues. Germline V lookup: CDR1 KGHSH, CDR2 LQKENI. The V end was cut by 3 bases, the J end by 10 bases, with 7 bases between. CDR3 in amino acids: CASSPEAEQFF. The DNA for the CDR3 is TGTGCCAGCTCACCGGAGGCAGAGCAGTTCTTC. The complete variable domain, with remaining parts taken from reference TRBV18 and TRBJ2-1, reads NAGVMQNPRHLVRRRGQEARLRCSPMKGHSHVYWYRQLPEEGLKFMVYLQKENIIDESGMPKERFSAEFPKEGPSILRIQQVVRGDSAAYFCASSPEAEQFFGPGTRLTVL.

The chain has TRBV5-1 and TRBJ2-1; TRBD2 agrees at 7 bases. This CDR3 is 17 amino acids long. Trimming removed 3 bases from V and 0 bases from J; junction bases left unmatched: 9. The germline V gene encodes CDR1 SGHRS and CDR2 YFSETQ. CDR3 nucleotide sequence: TGCGCCAGCAGCTCCCAGGGCGGGAGAACCTCCTACAATGAGCAGTTCTTC. It translates to CASSSQGGRTSYNEQFF.

This chain connects TRBV18 to TRBJ1-1; D gene ambiguous. Germline lookup yields CDR1 KGHSH and CDR2 LQKENI. This CDR3 spans 14 amino acids. Trimming shortened V by 2 bases and J by 0 bases, and 7 bases separated the two germline ends. The CDR3 nucleotides are TGTGCCAGCTCACCAAGCGGCATGAACACTGAAGCTTTCTTT. Its translation: CASSPSGMNTEAFF.

This clone was seen only once. The V gene is TRBV19, the J gene TRBJ1-2; D call uncertain. Germline CDR1 reads LNHDA; CDR2 reads SQIVND (reference sequence). V dropped 6 bases and J dropped 2 bases, with 13 bases sitting between them. This CDR3 has 14 residues. The CDR3 here is CASRYPGGNYGYTF. CDR3 sequence (DNA): TGTGCCAGTAGGTATCCGGGAGGGAACTATGGCTACACCTTC.

The chain joins TRBV6-6 to TRBJ2-7; a possible D gene is TRBD2 (6 bases). The germline CDR1 and CDR2 sequences are MNHNY and SVGAGI (reference sequence). V was clipped by 9 bases and J by 4 bases, with 19 bases between them. The CDR3 loop spans 14 amino acids. Written as DNA, the CDR3 is TGTGCCAGTGACTGGCGGGACGGAGAGTACGAGCAGTACTTC. It is translated as CASDWRDGEYEQYF.

This sequence joins TRBV5-1 and TRBJ1-5; no clear D. The CDR3 runs to 15 residues. V was clipped by 0 bases and J by 7 bases, with 14 bases between them. Germline V CDR1 and CDR2: SGHRS, YFSETQ. CDR3 DNA sequence: TGCGCCAGCAGCTTGGCGGGTCAAGAGAGGCAGCCCCAGCATTTT. This codes for CASSLAGQERQPQHF.

This clone has a handful of counts. The chain carries TRBV5-1 and TRBJ2-1; 11 positions agree with TRBD2. Germline V lookup: CDR1 SGHRS, CDR2 YFSETQ. The CDR3 is 15 amino acids. The trim removed 6 bases at V and 3 bases at J, leaving 5 bases unmatched. The CDR3 spells CASTNLAGGYNEQFF. CDR3 DNA sequence: TGCGCCAGCACCAACCTAGCGGGAGGCTACAATGAGCAGTTCTTC.

V gene TRBV5-1 combines with J gene TRBJ1-5, with D maybe TRBD1 (6 bases). V was clipped by 4 bases and J by 1 base, with 12 bases between them. This CDR3 region has 15 residues. Germline V gene sequence: CDR1 SGHRS, CDR2 YFSETQ. CDR3 DNA: TGCGCCAGCAGCCTGGGGACAAGGAGCAATCAGCCCCAGCATTTT. This gives the protein CASSLGTRSNQPQHF.

The J gene is TRBJ2-7, the V gene TRBV4-1, with D uncertain. CDR1 is MGHRA and CDR2 is YSYEKL in the germline V gene. The V gene lost 0 bases and the J gene lost 9 bases, with 15 bases spanning the gap. CDR3 length equals 14 residues. The CDR3 reads CASSQDSVPTGQYF. For the CDR3, the DNA is TGCGCCAGCAGCCAAGATTCGGTCCCCACTGGGCAGTACTTC.

V and J are TRBV6-1 and TRBJ1-4, with a weak D call TRBD1 (6 bases). CDR3 length: 16 amino acids. V was pared by 2 bases and J by 7 bases, with 17 bases between. The germline V gene has CDR1 MNHNS and CDR2 SASEGT. The CDR3 DNA reads as TGTGCCAGCAGTGAACCAGTGGGCAGGGGTACTGAAAAACTGTTTTTT. Translating gives CASSEPVGRGTEKLFF.

The chain employs TRBV29-1 and TRBJ2-1, with D possibly TRBD2 on 5 matching bases. This CDR3 has 13 amino acids. Germline CDR1 is SQVTM and CDR2 is ANQGSEA. V lost 6 bases to trimming and J lost 2 bases, with 11 bases between them. CDR3 region: CSVSNSAYNEQFF. As DNA, the CDR3 is TGCAGCGTCTCTAATAGCGCCTACAATGAGCAGTTCTTC.